This TCR beta chain was captured in a study of ipilimumab plus nivolumab after autologous stem cell transplantation. Germline loops: CDR1 SNHLY, CDR2 FYNNEI. The CDR3 totals 14 residues. V was trimmed by 0 bases and J by 10 bases, leaving 15 bases between them. The method was immunoSEQ multiplex PCR; TCRdb's version includes in-frame clones alone and lacks a portion of them. The table records approximately 80,000 clones, about 83% of them present only once. A few counts support this clone. The receptor was derived from a male donor with diffuse large B-cell lymphoma. V gene TRBV2 combines with J gene TRBJ1-1; D call uncertain. The source material was PBMCs, sampled in a trial of ipilimumab plus nivolumab as post-transplant consolidation. CDR3 region: CASSEAGIRSIAFF. The CDR3 DNA follows: TGTGCCAGCAGTGAAGCAGGGATTCGTTCGATAGCTTTCTTT.